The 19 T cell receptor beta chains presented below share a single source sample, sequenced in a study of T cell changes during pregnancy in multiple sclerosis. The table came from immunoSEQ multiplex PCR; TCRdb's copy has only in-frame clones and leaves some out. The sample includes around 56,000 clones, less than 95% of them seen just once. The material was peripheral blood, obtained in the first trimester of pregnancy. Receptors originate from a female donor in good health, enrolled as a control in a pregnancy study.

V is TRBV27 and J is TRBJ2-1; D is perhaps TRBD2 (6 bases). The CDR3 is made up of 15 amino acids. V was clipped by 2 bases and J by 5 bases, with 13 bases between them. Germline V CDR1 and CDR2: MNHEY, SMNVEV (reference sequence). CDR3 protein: CASSLGGSLHNEQFF. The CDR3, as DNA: TGTGCCAGCAGTTTAGGGGGGTCCCTACACAATGAGCAGTTCTTC.

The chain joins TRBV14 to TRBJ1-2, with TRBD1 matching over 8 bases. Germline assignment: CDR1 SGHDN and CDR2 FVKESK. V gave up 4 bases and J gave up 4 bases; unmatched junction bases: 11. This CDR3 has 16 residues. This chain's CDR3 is CASSPVPGQEPYGYTF. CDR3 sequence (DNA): TGTGCCAGCAGCCCAGTCCCGGGACAGGAACCCTATGGCTACACCTTC.

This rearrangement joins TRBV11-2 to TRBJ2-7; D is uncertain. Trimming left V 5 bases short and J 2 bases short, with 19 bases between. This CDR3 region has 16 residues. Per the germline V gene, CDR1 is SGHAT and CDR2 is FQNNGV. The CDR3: CASSDDLGPKAYEQYF. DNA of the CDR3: TGTGCCAGCAGCGACGACCTGGGCCCTAAAGCCTACGAGCAGTACTTC.

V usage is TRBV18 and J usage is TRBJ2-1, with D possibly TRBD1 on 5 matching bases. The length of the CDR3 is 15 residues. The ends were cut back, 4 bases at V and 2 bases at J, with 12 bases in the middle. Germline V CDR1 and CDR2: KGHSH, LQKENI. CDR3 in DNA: TGTGCCAGCTCACGAAACCCAGGGACCTACAATGAGCAGTTCTTC. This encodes CASSRNPGTYNEQFF.

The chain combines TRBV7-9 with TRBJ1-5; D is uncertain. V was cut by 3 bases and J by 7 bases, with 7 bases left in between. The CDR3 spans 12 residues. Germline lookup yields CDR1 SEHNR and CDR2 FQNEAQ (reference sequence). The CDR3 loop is CASSFLSQPQHF. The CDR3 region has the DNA TGTGCCAGCAGCTTCTTGTCGCAGCCCCAGCATTTT.

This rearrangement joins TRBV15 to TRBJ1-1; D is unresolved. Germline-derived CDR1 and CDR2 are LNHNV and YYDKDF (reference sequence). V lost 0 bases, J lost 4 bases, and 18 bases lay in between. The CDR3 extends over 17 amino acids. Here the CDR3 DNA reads TGTGCCACCAGCAGAGATATTACATCTACCTGGGCCACTGAAGCTTTCTTT. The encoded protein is CATSRDITSTWATEAFF.

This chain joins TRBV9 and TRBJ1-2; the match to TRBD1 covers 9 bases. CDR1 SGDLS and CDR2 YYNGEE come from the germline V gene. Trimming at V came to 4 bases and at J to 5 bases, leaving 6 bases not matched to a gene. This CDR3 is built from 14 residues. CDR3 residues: CASSTGGTGYGYTF. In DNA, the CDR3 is TGTGCCAGCAGCACTGGGGGGACAGGGTATGGCTACACCTTC.

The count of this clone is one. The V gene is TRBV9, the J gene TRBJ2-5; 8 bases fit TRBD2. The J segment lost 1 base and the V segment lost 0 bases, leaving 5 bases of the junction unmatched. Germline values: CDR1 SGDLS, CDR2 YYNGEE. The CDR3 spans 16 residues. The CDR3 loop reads CASSVALAGPQETQYF. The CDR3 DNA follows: TGTGCCAGCAGCGTAGCTCTAGCGGGTCCCCAAGAGACCCAGTACTTC.

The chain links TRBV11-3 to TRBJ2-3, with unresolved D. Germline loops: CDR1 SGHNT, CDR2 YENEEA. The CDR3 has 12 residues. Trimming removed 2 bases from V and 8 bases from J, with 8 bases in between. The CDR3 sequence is CASSLQDATQYF. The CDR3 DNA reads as TGTGCCAGCAGCTTACAGGATGCTACGCAGTATTTT.

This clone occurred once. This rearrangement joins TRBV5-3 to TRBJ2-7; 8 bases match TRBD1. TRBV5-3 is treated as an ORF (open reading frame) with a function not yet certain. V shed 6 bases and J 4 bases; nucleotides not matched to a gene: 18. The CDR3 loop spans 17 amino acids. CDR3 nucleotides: TGTGCCAGAACCCAAGACGACAGGGGCGGTTCAATTTACGAGCAGTACTTC. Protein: CARTQDDRGGSIYEQYF.

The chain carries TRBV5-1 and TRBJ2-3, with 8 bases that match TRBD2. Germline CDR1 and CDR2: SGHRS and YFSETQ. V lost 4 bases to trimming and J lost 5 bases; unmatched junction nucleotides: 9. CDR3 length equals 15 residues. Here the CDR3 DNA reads TGCGCCAGCAGCCCCACGGGAGGGGGGGGAGATACGCAGTATTTT. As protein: CASSPTGGGGDTQYF.

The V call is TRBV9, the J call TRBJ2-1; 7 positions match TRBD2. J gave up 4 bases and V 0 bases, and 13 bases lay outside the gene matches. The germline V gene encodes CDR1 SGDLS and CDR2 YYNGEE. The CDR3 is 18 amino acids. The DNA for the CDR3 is TGTGCCAGCAGCGTAGCGATAGGTGGGCTAGCGGTATACAATGAGCAGTTCTTC. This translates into CASSVAIGGLAVYNEQFF.

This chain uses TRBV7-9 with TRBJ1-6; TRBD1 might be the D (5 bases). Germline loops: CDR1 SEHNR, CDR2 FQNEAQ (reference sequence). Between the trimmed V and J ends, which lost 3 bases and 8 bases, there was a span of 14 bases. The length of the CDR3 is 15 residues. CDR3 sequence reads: CASSFGSGGDSPLHF. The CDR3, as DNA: TGTGCCAGCAGCTTTGGGAGCGGAGGGGATTCACCCCTCCACTTT.

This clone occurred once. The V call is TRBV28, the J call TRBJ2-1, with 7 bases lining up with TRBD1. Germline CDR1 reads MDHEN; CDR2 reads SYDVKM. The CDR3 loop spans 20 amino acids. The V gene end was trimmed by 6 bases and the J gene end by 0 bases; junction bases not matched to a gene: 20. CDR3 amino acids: CASSRFGPDRDTSSYNEQFF. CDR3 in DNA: TGTGCCAGCAGCCGATTCGGCCCAGACAGGGACACCAGCTCCTACAATGAGCAGTTCTTC.

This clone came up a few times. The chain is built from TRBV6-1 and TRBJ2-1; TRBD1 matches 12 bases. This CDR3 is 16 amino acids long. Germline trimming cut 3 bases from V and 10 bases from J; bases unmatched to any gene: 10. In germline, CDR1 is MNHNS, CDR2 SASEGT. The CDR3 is CASSESMGQGAREQFF. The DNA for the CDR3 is TGTGCCAGCAGTGAGAGTATGGGACAGGGGGCGCGGGAGCAGTTCTTC.

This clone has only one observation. CDR3 loop: CASSDRASGYNEQFF. DNA for the CDR3: TGCGCCAGCAGTGACCGGGCTAGCGGGTACAATGAGCAGTTCTTC. The chain recombines TRBV10-1 with TRBJ2-1, with 8 nucleotides matching TRBD2. The CDR3 is 15 residues long. J gave up 4 bases and V 3 bases, and 5 bases lay outside the gene matches. Germline loops: CDR1 WNHNN, CDR2 SYGVQD (reference sequence).

The CDR3 nucleotides are TGTGCCAGCAGCTTACGGCAGGTCAGCCAAAGTCGGGAGCAGTACTTC. It specifies CASSLRQVSQSREQYF. This chain links TRBV7-2 with TRBJ2-7, with D unresolved. This CDR3 is 16 amino acids long. CDR1 is SGHTA and CDR2 is FQGNSA in the germline V gene. V lost 2 bases and J 7 bases, leaving 21 bases between the germline ends.

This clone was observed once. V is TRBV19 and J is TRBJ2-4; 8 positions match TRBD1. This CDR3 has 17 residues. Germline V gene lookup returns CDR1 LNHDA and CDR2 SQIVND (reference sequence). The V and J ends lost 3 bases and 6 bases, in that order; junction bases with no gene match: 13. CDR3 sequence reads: CASSMRADRDRRNIQYF. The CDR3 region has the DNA TGTGCCAGTAGTATGAGGGCAGACCGGGACAGGAGAAACATTCAGTACTTC.

CDR3 in DNA: TGTGCCAGCAGCTCTGAAACTTCAGGTACCAATTCACCCCTCCACTTT. This encodes CASSSETSGTNSPLHF. This chain links TRBV9 with TRBJ1-6; D call uncertain. Per the germline V gene, CDR1 is SGDLS and CDR2 is YYNGEE. There are 16 residues in the CDR3. Trimming shortened V by 4 bases and J by 7 bases, and 18 bases separated the two germline ends. The variable domain in full, completed from reference TRBV9 and TRBJ1-6, reads DSGVTQTPKHLITATGQRVTLRCSPRSGDLSVYWYQQSLDQGLQFLIQYYNGEERAKGNILERFSAQQFPDLHSELNLSSLELGDSALYFCASSSETSGTNSPLHFGNGTRLTVT.